The 27 T cell receptor beta chains below were found in one sample sequenced in a study of blood T cell repertoires in COVID-19. TCRdb's table, derived via immunoSEQ multiplex PCR, lists solely in-frame clones and lacks some. Found here are over 130,000 clones, approximately 85% of them singletons; the top ten hold 2.5% to 3%. Material for sequencing was peripheral blood. The receptors come from a man aged 45-60 years with acute or convalescent COVID-19.

The chain combines TRBV5-6 with TRBJ2-4; D may be TRBD1 (6 bases). CDR1 is SGHDT and CDR2 is YYEEEE in the germline V gene. The length of the CDR3 is 17 residues. The V gene lost 6 bases and the J gene lost 0 bases, with 19 bases spanning the gap. DNA of the CDR3: TGTGCCAGCACCTTCATTGGGGGCCCCATAGCCAAAAACATTCAGTACTTC. It encodes CASTFIGGPIAKNIQYF.

This chain uses TRBV4-1 with TRBJ2-7; no definite D call. Between the trimmed V and J ends, which lost 0 bases and 0 bases, there was a span of 12 bases. CDR1 MGHRA and CDR2 YSYEKL come from the germline V gene. The CDR3 loop spans 16 amino acids. The CDR3 nucleotides read TGCGCCAGCAGCCAAGAGAGCTCCTTTAGCTCCTACGAGCAGTACTTC. This gives the protein CASSQESSFSSYEQYF.

The rearrangement links TRBV24-1 to TRBJ2-1, with D maybe TRBD1 (6 bases). CDR1 is KGHDR, CDR2 SFDVKD, per germline. Deletions cut 5 bases from V and 14 bases from J, with 15 bases between. The CDR3 loop spans 12 amino acids. CDR3 loop: CATSGPTGKEFF. The CDR3 DNA reads as TGTGCCACCAGTGGCCCCACAGGGAAGGAGTTCTTC.

The chain combines TRBV24-1 with TRBJ2-1; 10 bases align to TRBD1. The CDR3 consists of 16 residues. V lost 7 bases and J lost 5; bases outside the gene matches: 10. Looked up from germline, CDR1 is KGHDR and CDR2 is SFDVKD. CDR3 region: CATSPNPGQGNNEQFF. CDR3 DNA: TGTGCCACCAGCCCAAACCCGGGACAGGGGAACAATGAGCAGTTCTTC.

The chain uses TRBV15 and TRBJ1-4, with D uncertain. The CDR3 covers 12 residues. V dropped 9 bases and J dropped 6 bases, with 11 bases sitting between them. Germline CDR1 is LNHNV and CDR2 is YYDKDF (reference sequence). In DNA form, the CDR3 reads TGTGCCACTGGGAGTTGGGATGAAAAACTGTTTTTT. Its protein product is CATGSWDEKLFF.

The chain uses TRBV25-1 and TRBJ1-5, with 7 bases identical to TRBD1. The CDR3 is 14 amino acids. CDR1 is MGHDK, CDR2 SYGVNS, per germline. V trimming: 0 bases; J trimming: 7 bases; junction bases outside the gene matches: 3. In nucleotides, the CDR3 is TGTGCCAGCAGTGAATATAGCAGGGGGCAGCCCCAGCATTTT. Translating it yields CASSEYSRGQPQHF. Combining the CDR3 with reference TRBV25-1 and TRBJ1-5 gives the whole variable domain EADIYQTPRYLVIGTGKKITLECSQTMGHDKMYWYQQDPGMELHLIHYSYGVNSTEKGDLSSESTVSRIRTEHFPLTLESARPSHTSQYLCASSEYSRGQPQHFGDGTRLSIL.

This sequence joins TRBV7-6 and TRBJ1-5, with TRBD1 as a possible D gene (6 bases). The CDR3 loop spans 15 amino acids. CDR1 is SGHVS, CDR2 FNYEAQ, per germline. V lost 2 bases, J lost 2 bases, and 10 bases lay in between. In nucleotides, the CDR3 is TGTGCCAGCAGCTTAAGGGGGATCGGCAATCAGCCCCAGCATTTT. The encoded protein is CASSLRGIGNQPQHF.

This clone was counted only a few times. This rearrangement joins TRBV11-1 to TRBJ1-1; D gene unclear. The length of the CDR3 is 12 residues. Trimming pared 4 bases from V and 1 base from J, leaving 4 bases between. Germline V gene lookup returns CDR1 SGHAT and CDR2 FQDESV (reference sequence). The chain's CDR3 is CASSYRNTEAFF. DNA of the CDR3: TGTGCCAGCAGCTACAGGAACACTGAAGCTTTCTTT.

This clone has more than one count but fewer than ten. This chain uses TRBV7-9 with TRBJ1-1, with D uncertain. The CDR3 has 14 amino acids. Germline V gene lookup returns CDR1 SEHNR and CDR2 FQNEAQ (reference sequence). Trimming cost V 1 base and J 1 base, with 7 bases left between them. The CDR3 loop is CASSLDGWNTEAFF. CDR3 in DNA: TGTGCCAGCAGCTTAGATGGCTGGAACACTGAAGCTTTCTTT.

This clone was counted between two and nine times. CDR3 region: CASSARQLANYGYTF. The CDR3 DNA is TGTGCCAGCTCAGCCAGACAGTTAGCTAACTATGGCTACACCTTC. The V call is TRBV18, the J call TRBJ1-2; D possibly corresponds to TRBD1 (5 bases). The CDR3 runs 15 residues. The germline V gene encodes CDR1 KGHSH and CDR2 LQKENI. The V gene lost 5 bases and the J gene lost 0 bases, with 13 bases spanning the gap.

The rearrangement uses TRBV5-4 and TRBJ2-5, with no clear D. The V and J ends lost 2 bases and 3 bases respectively, with 5 bases between them. Germline lookup yields CDR1 SGHNT and CDR2 YYREEE (reference sequence). The CDR3 runs 12 residues. This CDR3 is CASSFSEETQYF. CDR3 nucleotide sequence: TGTGCCAGCAGCTTCAGCGAAGAGACCCAGTACTTC.

Concerning this clone itself: This same CDR3 is encoded by further DNA sequences in the sample. The CDR3 nucleotides are TGTGCCAGCAGCCAAGGGGGGGGTCAGCCCCAGCATTTT. Encoded protein: CASSQGGGQPQHF. V gene TRBV3-1 (or the pseudogene TRBV3-2) combines with J gene TRBJ1-5; a weak D match, TRBD1 (5 bases). V dropped 1 base and J dropped 6 bases, with 7 bases sitting between them. CDR3 length: 13 residues. CDR1 and CDR2 (germline): LGHDT, YNNKEL (reference sequence).

The chain is built from TRBV2 and TRBJ2-1; a weak D match, TRBD2 (6 bases). The V end lost 2 bases, the J end lost 0 bases, and 14 bases lay between the germline ends. Germline values: CDR1 SNHLY, CDR2 FYNNEI. The CDR3 contains 17 residues. In DNA form, the CDR3 reads TGTGCCAGCAGTGAATCCCCCCTAGCGAGCTCCTACAATGAGCAGTTCTTC. Translated: CASSESPLASSYNEQFF.

This chain uses TRBV5-1 with TRBJ2-1; possibly TRBD2 for D (6 bases). Germline loops: CDR1 SGHRS, CDR2 YFSETQ. V was shortened by 0 bases and J by 3 bases, with 10 bases between the two germline ends. This CDR3 is 15 amino acids long. CDR3: CASSLDGGDYNEQFF. The DNA for the CDR3 is TGCGCCAGCAGCTTGGATGGCGGGGACTACAATGAGCAGTTCTTC.

The chain is built from TRBV10-2 and TRBJ1-1; the match to TRBD1 covers 9 bases. The CDR3 has 12 residues. Per the germline V gene, CDR1 is WSHSY and CDR2 is SAAADI. V was pared by 8 bases and J by 8 bases, with 6 bases of the junction left unmatched. The CDR3 sequence is CASYRQGVEAFF. The CDR3 nucleotides read TGCGCCAGCTACCGACAGGGGGTAGAAGCTTTCTTT.

The chain is built from TRBV19 and TRBJ2-5, with D possibly being TRBD1 (6 bases). V lost 3 bases and J 3 bases, leaving 11 bases between the germline ends. Per the germline V gene, CDR1 is LNHDA and CDR2 is SQIVND (reference sequence). The CDR3 spans 14 residues. Here the CDR3 DNA reads TGTGCCAGTAGTATCGGGACACCGAAAGAGACCCAGTACTTC. Amino acids: CASSIGTPKETQYF.

The chain is built from TRBV4-1 and TRBJ1-1, with D unresolved. The V end was cut by 8 bases, the J end by 7 bases, with 14 bases between. Germline V gene lookup returns CDR1 MGHRA and CDR2 YSYEKL. The CDR3 sequence is 12 residues long. The CDR3, as DNA: TGCGCCAGCTTGTGGCAGGCGGGTGAAGCTTTCTTT. This codes for CASLWQAGEAFF.

The J gene is TRBJ1-6, the V gene TRBV28; 8 positions match TRBD1. The ends lost 6 bases at V and 7 bases at J; junction bases unmatched: 8. The CDR3 is 15 residues long. The V gene's germline CDR1 is MDHEN and CDR2 SYDVKM. The CDR3 nucleotides read TGTGCCAGCAGGGGCCAGGGGGCCACGAATTCACCCCTCCACTTT. Encoded protein: CASRGQGATNSPLHF.

V usage is TRBV9 and J usage is TRBJ1-1, with D unclear. Trimming removed 0 bases at V and 1 base at J, with 10 bases between. The length of the CDR3 is 15 residues. Germline CDR1 is SGDLS and CDR2 is YYNGEE. The CDR3 is CASSVEAGRNTEAFF. CDR3 nucleotides: TGTGCCAGCAGCGTAGAGGCAGGTAGGAACACTGAAGCTTTCTTT.

The chain carries TRBV11-2 and TRBJ1-3; TRBD1 agrees at 8 bases. The V and J ends lost 1 base and 8 bases, in that order; junction bases with no gene match: 16. The CDR3 consists of 18 residues. CDR1 is SGHAT and CDR2 is FQNNGV in the germline V gene. The CDR3 loop is CASSLVTDRVSSGDTIYF. CDR3 nucleotide sequence: TGTGCCAGCAGCTTAGTTACGGACAGGGTTTCTTCAGGAGACACCATATATTTT.

The V call is TRBV6-1, the J call TRBJ1-2; D is ambiguous. Trimming removed 2 bases from V and 2 bases from J, with 15 bases in between. The CDR3 is 16 amino acids. The germline V gene encodes CDR1 MNHNS and CDR2 SASEGT. For the CDR3, the DNA is TGTGCCAGCAGTGAAAGCCTCCCGGGAAGGAACTATGGCTACACCTTC. Translated: CASSESLPGRNYGYTF.

The chain combines TRBV2 with TRBJ1-5, with 8 nucleotides matching TRBD1. Germline assignment: CDR1 SNHLY and CDR2 FYNNEI. This CDR3 contains 13 residues. With 6 bases clipped from V and 3 bases from J, the junction kept 1 base outside the gene matches. DNA of the CDR3: TGTGCCAGCAGGGGACAGGCCAATCAGCCCCAGCATTTT. Translating it yields CASRGQANQPQHF. Drawing the rest from reference TRBV2 and TRBJ1-5, the complete variable domain is EPEVTQTPSHQVTQMGQEVILRCVPISNHLYFYWYRQILGQKVEFLVSFYNNEISEKSEIFDDQFSVERPDGSNFTLKIRSTKLEDSAMYFCASRGQANQPQHFGDGTRLSIL.

The V gene is TRBV21-1, the J gene TRBJ2-3; the D call TRBD1 from the table was never checked on the DNA. TRBV21-1 constitutes a pseudogene. The CDR3 loop spans 17 amino acids. This chain's CDR3 is CASSKLGDRGLGDTQYF. The CDR3 nucleotides read TGTGCCAGCAGCAAACTCGGGGACAGGGGGTTGGGAGATACGCAGTATTTT.

The table lists this clone with a count of one. CDR3 loop: CASSLEGPGNQPQHF. CDR3 DNA sequence: TGCGCCAGCAGCTTGGAGGGCCCAGGGAATCAGCCCCAGCATTTT. The rearrangement joins TRBV5-1 to TRBJ1-5; D may be TRBD1 (5 bases). The ends were cut back, 0 bases at V and 4 bases at J, with 11 bases in the middle. The CDR3 extends over 15 amino acids. From germline, CDR1 is SGHRS and CDR2 YFSETQ.

This clone appeared once. The chain recombines TRBV27 with TRBJ2-2, with 7 bases matching TRBD1. With 6 bases clipped from V and 5 bases from J, the junction kept 6 bases outside the gene matches. This CDR3 has 14 amino acids. Per the germline V gene, CDR1 is MNHEY and CDR2 is SMNVEV (reference sequence). The CDR3 DNA is TGTGCCAGCAGCCTCGGACAGGCAACCGGGGAGCTGTTTTTT. It codes for CASSLGQATGELFF.

The chain is built from TRBV6-5 and TRBJ2-5; TRBD1 matches 9 bases. With V trimmed by 5 bases and J by 7 bases, 11 bases remained unmatched. Germline V CDR1 and CDR2: MNHEY, SVGAGI. This CDR3 contains 15 residues. The CDR3 region is CASSRRDRDIVTQYF. The DNA of the CDR3 is TGTGCCAGCAGTCGCCGGGACAGGGATATCGTGACCCAGTACTTC.

This clone has a single count. The chain employs TRBV19 and TRBJ2-7; the D gene is possibly TRBD2 (5 bases). The CDR3 consists of 13 residues. The ends were cut back, 1 base at V and 3 bases at J, with 7 bases in the middle. Germline values: CDR1 LNHDA, CDR2 SQIVND (reference sequence). The CDR3 is CASSIGRGYEQYF. The CDR3 nucleotides read TGTGCCAGTAGTATAGGACGGGGCTACGAGCAGTACTTC. The variable domain in full, completed from reference TRBV19 and TRBJ2-7, reads DGGITQSPKYLFRKEGQNVTLSCEQNLNHDAMYWYRQDPGQGLRLIYYSQIVNDFQKGDIAEGYSVSREKKESFPLTVTSAQKNPTAFYLCASSIGRGYEQYFGPGTRLTVT.